These 27 T cell receptor beta chains were all obtained from the same sample, sequenced in a study of blood T cell repertoires in COVID-19. Using immunoSEQ multiplex PCR, the repertoire was profiled, and TCRdb retains in-frame clones only, with some absent. This sample has around 300,000 clones, with roughly nine tenths found just once. Sequencing was done on a sample of PBMCs or T cells enriched from blood (not recorded which). The receptors were sampled from a woman between 40 and 55 years old who had recovered from COVID-19.

This chain uses TRBV29-1 with TRBJ1-6, with TRBD1 matching 7 bases. Germline CDR1 and CDR2: SQVTM and ANQGSEA. V shed 6 bases, J shed 3 bases, and the junction held 2 bases outside the gene matches. This CDR3 contains 13 residues. CDR3 nucleotides: TGCAGCGTACGGGACAGCTATAATTCACCCCTCCACTTT. It is translated as CSVRDSYNSPLHF.

This clone showed up just once. The V gene is TRBV5-4, the J gene TRBJ1-6, with TRBD1 identical over 8 bases. The V gene's germline CDR1 is SGHNT and CDR2 YYREEE (reference sequence). The V and J ends lost 4 bases and 8 bases, in that order; junction bases with no gene match: 5. The CDR3 has 14 residues. CDR3 sequence (DNA): TGTGCCAGCAGCCTGACAGGGGATGATTCACCCCTCCACTTT. It specifies CASSLTGDDSPLHF.

The rearrangement uses TRBV7-8 and TRBJ1-1; D uncertain. Between the trimmed V and J ends, which lost 3 bases and 1 base, there was a span of 6 bases. The CDR3 covers 13 residues. CDR1 is SGHVS, CDR2 FQNEAQ, per germline. CDR3 in DNA: TGTGCCAGCAGCTTTGAGGAGAACACTGAAGCTTTCTTT. It codes for CASSFEENTEAFF.

With regard to this clone: The same CDR3 can be traced to other DNA sequences in this sample. The chain's CDR3 is CASRPSGSTDTQYF. CDR3 coding DNA: TGTGCCAGCAGGCCTAGCGGGAGCACAGATACGCAGTATTTT. The chain uses TRBV27 and TRBJ2-3, with 8 nucleotides matching TRBD2. The germline V gene has CDR1 MNHEY and CDR2 SMNVEV (reference sequence). The trim removed 6 bases at V and 0 bases at J, leaving 2 bases unmatched. The CDR3 extends over 14 amino acids.

The chain has TRBV7-9 and TRBJ1-2; weak D call: TRBD1 (6 bases). Germline CDR1 reads SEHNR; CDR2 reads FQNEAQ (reference sequence). V was pared by 11 bases and J by 2 bases, with 9 bases between. The CDR3 runs 11 residues. The CDR3 loop reads CAVQGNYGYTF. The DNA of the CDR3 is TGTGCCGTTCAGGGGAACTATGGCTACACCTTC.

This clone was seen just once. The chain couples TRBV27 to TRBJ2-3; 10 nucleotides match TRBD1. Per the germline V gene, CDR1 is MNHEY and CDR2 is SMNVEV (reference sequence). Trimming removed 6 bases from V and 2 bases from J; junction bases left unmatched: 8. This CDR3 comprises 16 residues. The CDR3 loop reads CASRFRGQGTTDTQYF. The CDR3 nucleotides are TGTGCCAGCAGGTTTAGGGGACAGGGGACCACAGATACGCAGTATTTT.

Here the CDR3 reads CASSLSSTGNGNTIYF. CDR3 in DNA: TGTGCCAGCAGCTTATCTTCGACAGGGAATGGAAACACCATATATTTT. V gene TRBV7-2 combines with J gene TRBJ1-3, with TRBD1 matching over 7 bases. Germline values: CDR1 SGHTA, CDR2 FQGNSA. This CDR3 is 16 amino acids long. V was clipped by 2 bases and J by 3 bases; unmatched bases: 7.

The J gene is TRBJ2-7, the V gene TRBV7-2; D possibly corresponds to TRBD1 (5 bases). The V gene's germline CDR1 is SGHTA and CDR2 FQGNSA. The germline V and J ends were trimmed by 3 bases and 3 bases, with 12 bases remaining between them. CDR3 length: 14 amino acids. The CDR3 bases are TGTGCCAGCAGCTTTCAGGGAACCAGCTACGAGCAGTACTTC. As protein: CASSFQGTSYEQYF.

The table lists this clone with a count of one. CDR3 DNA sequence: TGTGCCAGCAGCCAAGAACTAGGGACTGAAGCTTTCTTT. The encoded protein is CASSQELGTEAFF. The chain is built from TRBV3-1 (or the pseudogene TRBV3-2) and TRBJ1-1; D unclear. Germline V CDR1 and CDR2: LGHDT, YNNKEL (reference sequence). Trimming left V 0 bases short and J 5 bases short, with 7 bases between. The CDR3 sequence is 13 residues long.

This clone was detected only once. The rearrangement uses TRBV27 and TRBJ1-2, with 8 bases lining up with TRBD1. The V gene's germline CDR1 is MNHEY and CDR2 SMNVEV (reference sequence). This CDR3 spans 14 amino acids. The V gene end was trimmed by 2 bases and the J gene end by 5 bases; junction bases not matched to a gene: 4. CDR3 sequence: CASSLRQGSYGYTF. The CDR3 nucleotides are TGTGCCAGCAGTTTACGACAGGGGAGTTATGGCTACACCTTC.

This CDR3 reads CASSRQLYGYTF. The CDR3 nucleotides read TGTGCCAGCTCACGACAGCTCTATGGCTACACCTTC. The gene calls are TRBV18 and TRBJ1-2; a weak D match, TRBD1 (5 bases). Trimming pared 4 bases from V and 4 bases from J, leaving 7 bases between. Germline lookup yields CDR1 KGHSH and CDR2 LQKENI. The CDR3 has 12 residues.

This clone occurred once. V is TRBV9 and J is TRBJ2-1; 10 positions match TRBD2. Losses at the gene ends were 4 bases for V and 10 bases for J; bases not matched to a gene: 11. The CDR3 extends over 15 amino acids. CDR1 SGDLS and CDR2 YYNGEE come from the germline V gene. CDR3 coding DNA: TGTGCCAGCAGCCTAAGCGGGGGGGCCGGAGGGGAGCAGTTCTTC. Protein sequence: CASSLSGGAGGEQFF. Together with reference TRBV9 and TRBJ2-1, the CDR3 gives the full variable domain: DSGVTQTPKHLITATGQRVTLRCSPRSGDLSVYWYQQSLDQGLQFLIQYYNGEERAKGNILERFSAQQFPDLHSELNLSSLELGDSALYFCASSLSGGAGGEQFFGPGTRLTVL.

The V and J genes are TRBV2 and TRBJ1-2; D is unclear. The CDR3 is 11 amino acids. Trimming shortened V by 8 bases and J by 5 bases, and 9 bases separated the two germline ends. The germline CDR1 and CDR2 sequences are SNHLY and FYNNEI. The CDR3 protein is CASVRSYGYTF. The CDR3 DNA is TGTGCCAGCGTGAGGAGTTATGGCTACACCTTC. Filled out from reference TRBV2 and TRBJ1-2, the complete variable domain reads EPEVTQTPSHQVTQMGQEVILRCVPISNHLYFYWYRQILGQKVEFLVSFYNNEISEKSEIFDDQFSVERPDGSNFTLKIRSTKLEDSAMYFCASVRSYGYTFGSGTRLTVV.

This chain uses TRBV4-1 with TRBJ1-2; 8 positions match TRBD1. Germline-derived CDR1 and CDR2 are MGHRA and YSYEKL. This CDR3 comprises 16 residues. V lost 2 bases to trimming and J lost 0 bases; unmatched junction nucleotides: 5. As DNA, the CDR3 is TGCGCCAGCAGCCAAATCGGCAGGGGGCCTAACTATGGCTACACCTTC. Amino acids: CASSQIGRGPNYGYTF.

The genes are TRBV19 and TRBJ1-2; D might be TRBD1 (6 bases). The V end lost 5 bases, the J end lost 2 bases, and 12 bases lay between the germline ends. Germline loops: CDR1 LNHDA, CDR2 SQIVND (reference sequence). This CDR3 has 14 amino acids. The CDR3 nucleotides read TGTGCCAGTAGTCCGCAACAGGGAAACTATGGCTACACCTTC. This gives the protein CASSPQQGNYGYTF.

The chain recombines TRBV7-2 with TRBJ2-2; 8 positions match TRBD2. The ends lost 3 bases at V and 8 bases at J; junction bases unmatched: 8. CDR3 length: 15 residues. Germline V CDR1 and CDR2: SGHTA, FQGNSA. The chain's CDR3 is CASSFVPGRGGELFF. The CDR3 DNA sequence: TGTGCCAGCAGCTTTGTTCCCGGGAGGGGGGGGGAGCTGTTTTTT. Supplemented by reference TRBV7-2 and TRBJ2-2, the full variable domain reads GAGVSQSPSNKVTEKGKDVELRCDPISGHTALYWYRQSLGQGLEFLIYFQGNSAPDKSGLPSDRFSAERTGGSVSTLTIQRTQQEDSAVYLCASSFVPGRGGELFFGEGSRLTVL.

The J gene is TRBJ2-2, the V gene TRBV7-3; D is unresolved. Germline CDR1 SGHTA, CDR2 FQGTGA. The CDR3 is made up of 12 amino acids. Trimming removed 1 base at V and 6 bases at J, with 3 bases between. The CDR3 region has the DNA TGTGCCAGCAGCTTAAGGCCCGGGGAGCTGTTTTTT. It yields the protein CASSLRPGELFF.

The chain has TRBV13 and TRBJ1-6; 10 bases are a match to TRBD1. CDR1 and CDR2 (germline): PRHDT, FYEKMQ (reference sequence). The CDR3 runs to 17 residues. Germline trimming cut 1 base from V and 5 bases from J; bases unmatched to any gene: 5. This chain's CDR3 is CASSLAGTGDNNSPLHF. CDR3 sequence (DNA): TGTGCCAGCAGCTTAGCCGGGACAGGGGATAATAATTCACCCCTCCACTTT.

V usage is TRBV12-3 or TRBV12-4 and J usage is TRBJ1-6, with D possibly TRBD1 on 6 matching bases. The CDR3 has 13 residues. V gave up 8 bases and J gave up 10 bases, with 15 bases separating them. The CDR3 bases are TGTGCCAGCGCCAGGGGTCTGCAATCACCCCTCCACTTT. It codes for CASARGLQSPLHF.

The V call is TRBV2, the J call TRBJ2-5; TRBD2 aligns across 10 bases. This CDR3 spans 15 amino acids. CDR1 is SNHLY and CDR2 is FYNNEI in the germline V gene. V shed 8 bases and J 5 bases; nucleotides not matched to a gene: 11. The DNA for the CDR3 is TGTGCCAGCCGGAAAGCGGGGGGGCCGGGGGAGACCCAGTACTTC. Its protein is CASRKAGGPGETQYF.

Worth noting for this clone: It is unclear where the CDR3 begins or ends on the DNA, so no DNA is shown, and the CDR3 is as TCRdb lists it. J is TRBJ1-2 and V is TRBV19. The CDR3 totals 13 residues, both ends included. Germline loops: CDR1 LNHDA, CDR2 SQIVND (reference sequence). CDR3 residues: CASTNRDFRGYTF.

This clone was detected once. This chain links TRBV3-1 (or the pseudogene TRBV3-2) with TRBJ1-2; 7 nucleotides agree with TRBD1. The V gene end was trimmed by 3 bases and the J gene end by 8 bases; junction bases not matched to a gene: 6. The CDR3 consists of 13 residues. Germline lookup yields CDR1 LGHDT and CDR2 YNNKEL (reference sequence). In DNA, the CDR3 is TGTGCCAGCAGCCACGGGACAGTCACCGGCTACACCTTC. Translation: CASSHGTVTGYTF.

In this sample, this clone turned up a few times. This sequence joins TRBV5-6 and TRBJ2-7; the D gene is possibly TRBD1 (5 bases). Germline V gene sequence: CDR1 SGHDT, CDR2 YYEEEE. V lost 2 bases and J 6 bases, leaving 12 bases between the germline ends. This CDR3 region has 13 residues. The CDR3 sequence: CASSFSGAGEQYF. DNA for the CDR3: TGTGCCAGCAGCTTTAGTGGGGCTGGCGAGCAGTACTTC.

This sequence joins TRBV2 and TRBJ2-1; tentative D call: TRBD1 (6 bases). V was cut by 4 bases and J by 7 bases, with 11 bases left in between. CDR1 and CDR2 (germline): SNHLY, FYNNEI. This CDR3 spans 13 amino acids. CDR3 nucleotides: TGTGCCAGCAGTGGTACAGGGCAAAATGAGCAGTTCTTC. Translation: CASSGTGQNEQFF.

The chain employs TRBV15 and TRBJ2-7, with a weak D call TRBD2 (5 bases). Per the germline V gene, CDR1 is LNHNV and CDR2 is YYDKDF (reference sequence). The CDR3 contains 14 residues. V was cut by 3 bases and J by 6 bases, with 15 bases left in between. As DNA, the CDR3 is TGTGCCACCAGCAGCAGGAGGTCCGGCGGCGAGCAGTACTTC. It is translated as CATSSRRSGGEQYF.

The chain has TRBV29-1 and TRBJ1-1; D is uncertain. V was clipped by 3 bases and J by 1 base, with 9 bases between them. Germline V gives CDR1 SQVTM, CDR2 ANQGSEA. The CDR3 contains 13 residues. The CDR3 sequence is CSVEEDPNTEAFF. CDR3 coding DNA: TGCAGCGTTGAGGAGGACCCGAACACTGAAGCTTTCTTT.

This chain joins TRBV12-5 and TRBJ2-7; possible D gene TRBD1, 6 bases. This CDR3 is built from 17 residues. Germline V gene data show CDR1 as LGHNT and CDR2 as FRNRAP. V was pared by 0 bases and J by 0 bases, with 15 bases between. The CDR3 region is CASGLVPTGSSSYEQYF. CDR3 nucleotides: TGTGCTAGTGGTTTGGTTCCCACAGGGTCTAGCTCCTACGAGCAGTACTTC.